Listed below are T cell receptor beta chains from one sample, sequenced in a study of beta chain features in type 1 diabetes. Assay used: immunoSEQ multiplex PCR; TCRdb lists only in-frame clones, some missing. The sample lists hundreds of thousands of clones, more than 12% occurring once. The sample consisted of naive CD4+ T cells from blood. The origin of the receptors is a young man with type 1 diabetes. Each CDR3 is given with its conserved first and last residue. A D gene is named only where the DNA matches it firmly. The size field is filled for only some rows; it gives once, few, many or a size class.

v_gene	j_gene	abundance	d_gene	CDR3aa	CDR3nt
TRBV30	TRBJ1-1	few	TRBD1	CAWSDFPGQVTEAFF	TGTGCCTGGAGCGACTTCCCGGGACAGGTGACTGAAGCTTTCTTT
TRBV7-9	TRBJ2-1	.	.	CASRSLAVEQFF	TGTGCCAGCAGATCTCTAGCAGTTGAGCAGTTCTTC
TRBV18	TRBJ1-4	few	TRBD1	CASRDRANEKLFF	TGTGCCAGCCGGGACAGGGCTAATGAAAAACTGTTTTTT
TRBV30	TRBJ1-1	few	.	CAWSNHWSTEAFF	TGTGCCTGGAGTAATCATTGGAGCACTGAAGCTTTCTTT
TRBV18	TRBJ2-5	once	TRBD2	CASSPPGLAGRETQYF	TGTGCCAGCTCACCACCGGGACTAGCGGGACGAGAGACCCAGTACTTC
TRBV4-3	TRBJ2-5	few	TRBD1	CASSQGSDRGRGETQYF	TGCGCCAGCAGCCAAGGTTCCGACAGGGGGCGAGGAGAGACCCAGTACTTC
TRBV28	TRBJ1-1	.	.	CASSFSRGNTEAFF	TGTGCCAGCAGTTTCTCGAGGGGTAACACTGAAGCTTTCTTT
TRBV7-3	TRBJ1-6	few	.	CASSLQQGNSPLHF	TGTGCCAGCAGCTTGCAACAGGGTAATTCACCCCTCCACTTT
TRBV6-5	TRBJ2-7	.	.	CASSYGPSYEQYF	TGTGCCAGCAGTTACGGGCCATCCTACGAGCAGTACTTC
TRBV6-5	TRBJ1-1	.	.	CASSSDMFSSNTEAFF	TGTGCCAGCAGTTCCGATATGTTTAGCTCGAACACTGAAGCTTTCTTT
TRBV4-1	TRBJ2-6	few	.	CASSTKGLPSGANVLTF	TGCGCCAGCAGCACGAAGGGTCTGCCCTCTGGGGCCAACGTCCTGACTTTC
TRBV7-2	TRBJ1-1	few	.	CASSFRQEVSEAFF	TGTGCCAGCAGCTTCCGACAGGAAGTCTCTGAAGCTTTCTTT
TRBV19	TRBJ2-7	.	TRBD1	CASSSQTGTYEQYF	TGTGCCAGTAGTAGCCAGACAGGGACCTACGAGCAGTACTTC
TRBV6-5	TRBJ2-7	few	.	CASSYSNFGDAYEQYF	TGTGCCAGCAGTTACTCGAATTTCGGGGATGCCTACGAGCAGTACTTC
TRBV6-1	TRBJ1-5	.	TRBD1	CASSEQGARNQPQHF	TGTGCCAGCAGTGAACAGGGGGCCCGCAATCAGCCCCAGCATTTT
TRBV11-2	TRBJ2-4	.	.	CASSSLRARGKNIQYF	TGTGCCAGCAGCTCCCTCAGGGCCAGAGGCAAAAACATTCAGTACTTC
TRBV11-3	TRBJ2-2	.	.	CASSSSPVGNTGELFF	TGTGCCAGCAGCTCCAGCCCCGTAGGGAACACCGGGGAGCTGTTTTTT
TRBV4-1	TRBJ2-5	few	TRBD2	CASSPHGTSQETQYF	TGCGCCAGCAGCCCGCACGGGACTAGCCAAGAGACCCAGTACTTC
TRBV14	TRBJ2-5	few	.	CASSRGEETQYF	TGTGCCAGCAGCCGGGGAGAAGAGACCCAGTACTTC
TRBV28	TRBJ2-1	.	.	CASSPGGQGYNEQFF	TGTGCCAGCAGTCCAGGGGGGCAGGGGTACAATGAGCAGTTCTTC